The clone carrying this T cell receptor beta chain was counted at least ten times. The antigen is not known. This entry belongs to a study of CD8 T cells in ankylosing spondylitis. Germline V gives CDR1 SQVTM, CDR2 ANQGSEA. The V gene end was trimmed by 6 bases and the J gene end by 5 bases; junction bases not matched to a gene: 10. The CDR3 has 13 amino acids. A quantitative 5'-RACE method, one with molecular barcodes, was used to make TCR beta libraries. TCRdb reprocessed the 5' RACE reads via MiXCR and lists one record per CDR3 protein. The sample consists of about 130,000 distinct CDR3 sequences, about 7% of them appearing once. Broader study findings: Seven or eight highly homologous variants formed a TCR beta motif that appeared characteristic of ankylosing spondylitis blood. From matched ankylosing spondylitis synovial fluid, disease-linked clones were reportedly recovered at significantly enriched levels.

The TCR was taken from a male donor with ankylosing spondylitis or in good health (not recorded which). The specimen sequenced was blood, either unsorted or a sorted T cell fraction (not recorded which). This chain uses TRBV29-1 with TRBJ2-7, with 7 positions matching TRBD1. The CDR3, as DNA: TGCAGCGTCGCCGGGACAGCATACAACGAGCAGTACTTC. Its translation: CSVAGTAYNEQYF.